Listed below are T cell receptor beta chains from one sample, sequenced in a study of T cells in Graves' hyperthyroidism and ophthalmopathy. TCRdb reprocessed the multiplex PCR reads via MiXCR and lists one record per CDR3 protein. The data hold 220,000 or so distinct CDR3 sequences, with over 15% observed a single time. Sequenced material: blood. These receptors all stem from a woman aged 18-29 years with Graves' ophthalmopathy. CDR3s include the opening cysteine and the closing phenylalanine or tryptophan. D genes are given only for firm matches. Clone size appears in some rows only: once, few, many, or a class for an expanded clone.

j_call d_call v_call clone_size cdr3_nt cdr3_aa
TRBJ2-7 NA TRBV12-3/TRBV12-4 few TGTGCCAACAATCCTACGGGGTCCCCCGGGTACGAGCAGTACTTC CANNPTGSPGYEQYF
TRBJ2-3 TRBD2 TRBV11-2 many TGTGCCAGCAGCCCTCTAGCGGTAAACACAGATACGCAGTATTTT CASSPLAVNTDTQYF
TRBJ1-5 NA TRBV5-8 NA TGTGCCAGCAGCTCGAGGGCCGGAAATCAGCCCCAGCATTTT CASSSRAGNQPQHF
TRBJ2-7 NA TRBV30 NA TGTGCCTGGGGGGGCAGGTCTAAGCAGTACTTC CAWGGRSKQYF
TRBJ1-2 NA TRBV12-5 NA TGTGCTAGTGGCCACGGGACTAGCGGGGGGTACACCTTC CASGHGTSGGYTF
TRBJ1-1 NA TRBV5-8 many TGTGCCAGCAGCTTGCTGCTGGTTATGAACACTGAAGCTTTCTTT CASSLLLVMNTEAFF
TRBJ2-7 NA TRBV6-2/TRBV6-3 many TGTGCCAGCAGTTACAACGTCGGGGTCGTAGGAGTCGAGCAGTACTTC CASSYNVGVVGVEQYF
TRBJ1-6 NA TRBV3-1 many TGTGCCAGCAGCCAAGTTGGGGGAGGCTCACCCCTCCACTTT CASSQVGGGSPLHF
TRBJ1-1 NA TRBV20-1 many TGCAGTGCTAGAATTTCTGGGGCTGGGGCTGAAGCTTTCTTT CSARISGAGAEAFF
TRBJ2-2 NA TRBV4-1 many TGCGCCAGCAGTAAAGCAGGCCGGAACACCGGGGAGCTGTTTTTT CASSKAGRNTGELFF
TRBJ2-3 TRBD2 TRBV28 NA TGTGCCAGCAGCCGCGTGGGGGGGAGCACAGATACGCAGTATTTT CASSRVGGSTDTQYF
TRBJ1-1 NA TRBV2 many TGTGCCAGCAGACCCGGCCAGGGTAACACTGAAGCTTTCTTT CASRPGQGNTEAFF
TRBJ2-2 NA TRBV2 many TGTGCCAGCAGTGAATTAGAGGGAAAGAACACCGGGGAGCTGTTTTTT CASSELEGKNTGELFF
TRBJ2-5 NA TRBV6-6 many TGTGCCAGCAGTTACGGAGGACGGGGAGAGACCCAGTACTTC CASSYGGRGETQYF
TRBJ2-7 NA TRBV15 many TGTGCCACCAGCAGCCGTATCCAGGGGCCTCTCTACGAGCAGTACTTC CATSSRIQGPLYEQYF
TRBJ1-4 NA TRBV28 many TGTGCCAGCAGTTATCCGGGACGGTCGAATGAAAAACTGTTTTTT CASSYPGRSNEKLFF
TRBJ2-5 NA TRBV27 many TGTGCCAGCAGTTTATCGGGGGCCCGTCGGCCTCAAGAGACCCAGTACTTC CASSLSGARRPQETQYF
TRBJ2-1 NA TRBV20-1 many TGCAGTGCTAGCCCCTTCGTCCCTTCACATGAGCAGTTCTTC CSASPFVPSHEQFF
TRBJ1-1 NA TRBV19 many TGTGCCAGTAAGACAGGGAACACTGAAGCTTTCTTT CASKTGNTEAFF
TRBJ2-5 TRBD1 TRBV18 many TGTGCCAGCTCAGACAGGGTGAAAGAGACCCAGTACTTC CASSDRVKETQYF
TRBJ2-1 NA TRBV2 NA TGTGCCAGCAGATCTCTCGGCGATGAGCAGTTCTTC CASRSLGDEQFF
TRBJ2-1 TRBD2 TRBV28 many TGTGCCAGCAGCTTCGGACTAGCTGGCGAGCAGTTCTTC CASSFGLAGEQFF
TRBJ1-1 NA TRBV3-1 many TGTGCCAGCAGCCATGGCCCGAACACTGAAGCTTTCTTT CASSHGPNTEAFF
TRBJ1-1 TRBD1 TRBV6-5 once TGTGCCAGCAGTTACTCACGGACAGGGGTGAACACTGAAGCTTTCTTT CASSYSRTGVNTEAFF
TRBJ2-7 NA TRBV24-1 NA TGTGCCACCAGTGTAGAGGGGAGCGAGCAGTACTTC CATSVEGSEQYF
TRBJ2-3 NA TRBV7-9 many TGTGCCAGCAGCTTAGGGGTCCGGGGACCCCTTTGGACAGATACGCAGTATTTT CASSLGVRGPLWTDTQYF
TRBJ1-5 NA TRBV28 many TGTGCCAGCAGTTTATATACCCTTGGCAGGGAGAATCAGCCCCAGCATTTT CASSLYTLGRENQPQHF
TRBJ2-3 NA TRBV20-1 many TGCAGTGCTAGAGGTGACCAGGTTACCTACACAGATACGCAGTATTTT CSARGDQVTYTDTQYF
TRBJ2-3 NA TRBV29-1 many TGCAGCGTTGTAGCGTCCCTAAGCACGCAGTATTTT CSVVASLSTQYF
TRBJ1-6 NA TRBV3-1 many TGTGCCAGCAGCCAAGGGGGGACTGATAATTCACCCCTCCACTTT CASSQGGTDNSPLHF
TRBJ2-3 TRBD2 TRBV5-1 NA TGCGCCAGCAGCGGAATACTAGCGGGGATAAGCACAGATACGCAGTATTTT CASSGILAGISTDTQYF
TRBJ2-7 NA TRBV27 many TGTGCCAGCAGTTCCTTACTGACCTACGAGCAGTACTTC CASSSLLTYEQYF
TRBJ2-5 NA TRBV3-1 NA TGTGCCAGCAGCCAAGGGGACCGACAAAAAGAGACCCAGTACTTC CASSQGDRQKETQYF
TRBJ2-5 NA TRBV4-1 NA TGCGCCAGCAGCCAATCGCCGACAGGAACCGGCCAAGAGACCCAGTACTTC CASSQSPTGTGQETQYF
TRBJ2-1 NA TRBV27 many TGTGCCAGCAGTTTAATATTGTCCTACAATGAGCAGTTCTTC CASSLILSYNEQFF
TRBJ2-2 NA TRBV6-1 many TGTGCCAGCAGTACACCCGGGACCACGAACACCGGGGAGCTGTTTTTT CASSTPGTTNTGELFF
TRBJ2-3 NA TRBV27 many TGTGCCAGCAGTTTTCTCTCCCAGCGTTTCGATACGCAGTATTTT CASSFLSQRFDTQYF
TRBJ2-5 NA TRBV7-9 many TGTGCCAGCAGCTCCAGGGACCTGGAGACCCAGTACTTC CASSSRDLETQYF
TRBJ2-2 NA TRBV29-1 many TGCAGCGTTGATTCTCTCGCCGGGGAGCTGTTTTTT CSVDSLAGELFF
TRBJ1-1 NA TRBV14 many TGTGCCAGCAGCTTGACAGACTACACTGAAGCTTTCTTT CASSLTDYTEAFF
TRBJ2-3 TRBD2 TRBV7-6 many TGTGCCAGCAGCCTTCAAGGCGGGGGGATTACAGATACGCAGTATTTT CASSLQGGGITDTQYF
TRBJ2-3 TRBD2 TRBV9 many TGTGCCAGCAGCGCGACTAGCGGGGAGGCAGATACGCAGTATTTT CASSATSGEADTQYF
TRBJ2-2 NA TRBV27 many TGTGCCAGCACCAGGGCGGGGAACACCGGGGAGCTGTTTTTT CASTRAGNTGELFF
TRBJ2-3 TRBD2 TRBV5-1 NA TGCGCCAGCAGCTTAGGGACTAGCGGGGGGGCTTCAGATACGCAGTATTTT CASSLGTSGGASDTQYF
TRBJ2-1 NA TRBV6-2/TRBV6-3 NA TGTGCCAGCAGTTACCCGAATCGGGGTAGGGCGGGCAATGAGCAGTTCTTC CASSYPNRGRAGNEQFF
TRBJ1-2 NA TRBV20-1 many TGCAGTGCTAGGGGGGGACGGAACTATGGCTACACCTTC CSARGGRNYGYTF
TRBJ2-7 TRBD2 TRBV27 many TGTGCCAGCAGCTCCCCTAGCGGGAGCTTCGGCGAGCAGTACTTC CASSSPSGSFGEQYF
TRBJ2-1 TRBD2 TRBV29-1 NA TGCAGCGTGGTGGGGGGGACTAGCGGGAGGTATGAGCAGTTCTTC CSVVGGTSGRYEQFF
TRBJ2-2 TRBD2 TRBV9 many TGTGCCAGCAGCGCGGGGACTAGCGTTTTGACCGGGGAGCTGTTTTTT CASSAGTSVLTGELFF
TRBJ1-4 NA TRBV12-3/TRBV12-4 many TGTGCCAGCAGTTTAACCGAGAATGAAAAACTGTTTTTT CASSLTENEKLFF
TRBJ2-7 TRBD1 TRBV9 many TGTGCCAGCAGCGCCACAGACAGGGGAGTCTACGAGCAGTACTTC CASSATDRGVYEQYF
TRBJ2-6 NA TRBV15 NA TGTGCCACCAGCAGTCCCCTGGGCTCTGGGGCCAACGTCCTGACTTTC CATSSPLGSGANVLTF
TRBJ2-5 NA TRBV12-3/TRBV12-4 few TGTGCCAGCAGCCACCCCGGCAGGAATTCGGAGACCCAGTACTTC CASSHPGRNSETQYF
TRBJ2-5 TRBD2 TRBV6-2/TRBV6-3 many TGTGCCAGCAGTTTCGGACTAGCGGGAGCAGAGACCCAGTACTTC CASSFGLAGAETQYF